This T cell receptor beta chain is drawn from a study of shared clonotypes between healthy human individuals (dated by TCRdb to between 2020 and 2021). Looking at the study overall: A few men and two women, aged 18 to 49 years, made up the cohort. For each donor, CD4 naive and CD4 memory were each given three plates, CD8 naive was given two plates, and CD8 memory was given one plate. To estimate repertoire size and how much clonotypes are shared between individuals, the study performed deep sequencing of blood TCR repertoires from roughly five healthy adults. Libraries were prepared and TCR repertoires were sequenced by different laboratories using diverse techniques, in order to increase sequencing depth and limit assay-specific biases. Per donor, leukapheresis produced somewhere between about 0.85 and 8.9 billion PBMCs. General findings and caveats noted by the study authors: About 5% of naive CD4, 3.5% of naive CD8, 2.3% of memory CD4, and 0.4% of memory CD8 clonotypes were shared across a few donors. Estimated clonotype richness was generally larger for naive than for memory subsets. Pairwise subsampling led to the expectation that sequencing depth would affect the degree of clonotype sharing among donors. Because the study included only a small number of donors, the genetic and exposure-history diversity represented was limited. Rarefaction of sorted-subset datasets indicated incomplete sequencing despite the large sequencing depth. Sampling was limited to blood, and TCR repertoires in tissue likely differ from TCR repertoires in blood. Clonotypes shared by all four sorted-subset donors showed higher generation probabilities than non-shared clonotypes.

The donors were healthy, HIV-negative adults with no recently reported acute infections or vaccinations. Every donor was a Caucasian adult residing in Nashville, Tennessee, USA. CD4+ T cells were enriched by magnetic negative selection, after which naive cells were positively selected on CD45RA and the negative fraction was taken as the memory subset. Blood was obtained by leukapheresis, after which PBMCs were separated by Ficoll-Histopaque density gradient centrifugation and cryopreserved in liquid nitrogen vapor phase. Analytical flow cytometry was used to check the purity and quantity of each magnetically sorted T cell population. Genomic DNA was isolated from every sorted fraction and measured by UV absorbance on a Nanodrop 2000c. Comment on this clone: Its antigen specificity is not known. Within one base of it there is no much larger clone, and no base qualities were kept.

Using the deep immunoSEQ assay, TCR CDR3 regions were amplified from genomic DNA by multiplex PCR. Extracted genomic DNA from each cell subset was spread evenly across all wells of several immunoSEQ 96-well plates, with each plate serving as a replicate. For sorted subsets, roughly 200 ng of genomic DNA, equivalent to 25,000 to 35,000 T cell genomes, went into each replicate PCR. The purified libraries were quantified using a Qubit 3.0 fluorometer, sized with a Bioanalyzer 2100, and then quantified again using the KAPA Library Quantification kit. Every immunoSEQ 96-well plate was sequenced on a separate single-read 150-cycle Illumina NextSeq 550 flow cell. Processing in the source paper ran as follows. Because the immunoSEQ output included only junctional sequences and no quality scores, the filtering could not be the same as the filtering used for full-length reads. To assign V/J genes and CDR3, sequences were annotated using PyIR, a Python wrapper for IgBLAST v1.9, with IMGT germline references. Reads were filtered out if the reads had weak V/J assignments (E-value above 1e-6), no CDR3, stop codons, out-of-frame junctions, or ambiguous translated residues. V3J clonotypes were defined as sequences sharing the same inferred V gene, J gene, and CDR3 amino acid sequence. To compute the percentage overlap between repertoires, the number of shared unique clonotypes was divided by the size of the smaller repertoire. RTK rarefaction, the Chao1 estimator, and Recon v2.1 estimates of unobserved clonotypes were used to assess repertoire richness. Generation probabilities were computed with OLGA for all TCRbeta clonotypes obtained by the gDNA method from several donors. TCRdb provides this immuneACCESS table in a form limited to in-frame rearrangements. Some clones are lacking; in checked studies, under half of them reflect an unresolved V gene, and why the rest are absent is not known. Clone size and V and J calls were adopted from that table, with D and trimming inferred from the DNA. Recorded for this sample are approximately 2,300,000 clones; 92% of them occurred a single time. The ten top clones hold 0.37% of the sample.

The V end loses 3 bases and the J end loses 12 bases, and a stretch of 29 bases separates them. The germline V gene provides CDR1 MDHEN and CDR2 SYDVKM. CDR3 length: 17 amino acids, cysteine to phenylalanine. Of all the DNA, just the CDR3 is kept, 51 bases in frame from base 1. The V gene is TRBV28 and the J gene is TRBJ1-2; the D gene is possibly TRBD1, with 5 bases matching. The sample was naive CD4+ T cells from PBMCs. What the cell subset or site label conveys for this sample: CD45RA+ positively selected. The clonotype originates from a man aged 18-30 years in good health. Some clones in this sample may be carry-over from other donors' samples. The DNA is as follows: TGTGCCAGCAGTTTGACCCGGGGACGCGAATGGTCGTCGCTGGACACCTTC. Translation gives CASSLTRGREWSSLDTF.